A single count supports the clone carrying this TCR beta chain. Its antigen is not identified. CDR3 length equals 16 residues. Germline CDR1 LNHDA, CDR2 SQIVND (reference sequence). Trimming left V 3 bases short and J 0 bases short, with 12 bases between. The data belong to a study of CD8 T cells in Susac syndrome. Study conclusions and caveats: Regarding the TCR sequencing and HLA analysis, the study admitted that a relatively small number of individuals were involved.

The multiple sclerosis control group was made up of treatment-naive patients with stable or active relapsing-remitting disease. While CD8+ and CD4+ T cells were isolated negatively, TEMRA cells were enriched by FACS. RNA was extracted with the RNeasy kit, and a quantity of roughly 0.5 to 1 ug was reverse transcribed using random hexamers. Across 54 Vbeta and 13 Jbeta, immunoSEQ multiplex PCR amplified TCR beta CDR3. TCRdb re-called the immunoSEQ multiplex PCR reads through MiXCR, storing one row per CDR3 protein. There are 100,000 to 150,000 distinct CDR3 sequences in the sample; roughly 80% occur only once, and more than 0.5% lies in the top ten.

The sequenced sample consisted of CD8+ T cells from PBMCs. The TCR originated in a human donor with multiple sclerosis. The chain is built from TRBV19 and TRBJ1-3, with D unclear. This CDR3 is CASSILGGFSGNTIYF. As DNA, the CDR3 is TGTGCCAGTAGTATTCTTGGCGGTTTCTCTGGAAACACCATATATTTT.